This T cell receptor beta chain was profiled in a study of blood T cell repertoires in COVID-19. Study details: The United States, Italy and Spain provided the acute and convalescent COVID-19 samples. PBMCs, B-cell-depleted T cells, or T cells were the source of the cDNA or gDNA that made up the material.

Methods used by the authors: Reference gene primer amplification gave nucleated cell count estimates. Libraries were prepared by immunoSEQ multiplex PCR; TCRdb keeps only in-frame clonotypes and omits some of them. V, J and clone size were drawn from that table, and D and trimming were deduced from the DNA. The table shows roughly 160,000 clones, with 80% to 90% occurring only once. The sequence was obtained from a woman aged 55-69 years who had recovered from COVID-19. The sequenced material came from peripheral blood.

For the CDR3, the DNA is TGTGCCAGCAGTGTTAATCCAGTCCTCTCTGGAAACACCATATATTTT. Translated: CASSVNPVLSGNTIYF. The gene calls are TRBV2 and TRBJ1-3; D is unresolved. Trimming stripped 4 bases from V and 0 bases from J, with 13 bases between. This CDR3 spans 16 amino acids. Germline V gene lookup returns CDR1 SNHLY and CDR2 FYNNEI.